Sequencing of this TCR beta chain was carried out in a study of blood T cell repertoires in COVID-19. Study-wide background: Whether acute or convalescent, the COVID-19 samples came from the United States, Italy and Spain.

Profiling relied on immunoSEQ multiplex PCR, and the TCRdb table lists in-frame clones only, not all of them. The table lists fewer than 150,000 clones, 84% of them singletons. Sequencing was done on a sample of peripheral blood. The receptor was derived from a human donor in a cohort sampled during active COVID-19.

The DNA of the CDR3 is TGTGCCAGCAGCCAAGATGCAGCGGGGGGCGGCACCGGGGAGCTGTTTTTT. This translates into CASSQDAAGGGTGELFF. The chain couples TRBV4-2 to TRBJ2-2; 9 positions match TRBD2. V was pared by 0 bases and J by 4 bases, with 6 bases of the junction left unmatched. The CDR3 runs 17 residues. CDR1 LGHNA and CDR2 YNFKEQ come from the germline V gene.